This TCR beta chain was retrieved from a study of cytomegalovirus exposure and HLA in healthy donors. The PCR was carried out with 60 Vbeta primers and 13 Jbeta primers. Sequenced by immunoSEQ multiplex PCR; TCRdb stores in-frame clones only, minus some. Here the sample table reports 200,000 or so clones. Input material: PBMCs. The sequence derives from a boy aged 5-17 years in good health and CMV-seronegative.

The CDR3 loop is CASRGGEGGNQPQHF. The CDR3 region has the DNA TGTGCCTCTCGGGGAGGGGAAGGAGGCAATCAGCCCCAGCATTTT. V is TRBV6-1 and J is TRBJ1-5, with D possibly TRBD1 on 5 matching bases. Per the germline V gene, CDR1 is MNHNS and CDR2 is SASEGT. The V end lost 11 bases, the J end lost 2 bases, and 19 bases lay between the germline ends. This CDR3 region has 15 residues.